A selection of T cell receptor beta chains follows, all from one sample in a study of shared clonotypes between healthy human individuals. Produced via immunoSEQ multiplex PCR; TCRdb's table is partial and in-frame only. The sample includes millions of clones, roughly 94% seen only once; the top ten take about 1.1%. The sample taken for sequencing was naive CD8+ T cells sorted from blood. Source of these receptors: a man aged 18 to 35 in good health. Both conserved end residues are part of each CDR3. The D gene is left open where the match is weak.

cdr3_aa | d_call | v_call
CASSPWGGSYNSPLHF | - | TRBV28
CSARHVDTQYF | - | TRBV20-1
CASSPTPNTEAFF | - | TRBV7-9
CASSEGTTNTGELFF | - | TRBV10-2
CASSAGTGVYEQYF | TRBD1 | TRBV27
CASSLALTMYTDTQYF | - | TRBV5-1
CASSPGDRGLYEQYF | TRBD1 | TRBV9
CSVVRLAGSGDQYF | TRBD2 | TRBV29-1
CASSNIIIGSYNEQFF | - | TRBV27
CASSLFQSGANVLTF | - | TRBV7-8
CASSPGDYRSTDTQYF | TRBD2 | TRBV5-4
CASSLGDSSNQPQHF | TRBD1 | TRBV5-1
CASSFGGQGEAFF | TRBD1 | TRBV5-4
CASSDSPRLAGSSYNEQFF | TRBD2 | TRBV6-4
CASSITPGPANYGYTF | - | TRBV13
CASSLMNQETQYF | - | TRBV7-9
CASSPRGTSGEEEQFF | TRBD2 | TRBV28
CASSFRGGSGNEQFF | - | TRBV28
CASSDGAVYEQYF | - | TRBV11-2
CATSRERAEKLFF | - | TRBV15
CASSYLVSQETQYF | - | TRBV6-5
CAIWGETGHNYGYTF | - | TRBV10-3
CAISGGTREYEQYF | - | TRBV10-3
CASGPGNTIYF | - | TRBV7-2
CASSVGSYNEQFF | - | TRBV6-4
CASSPPTGDEKLFF | TRBD1 | TRBV7-9
CASEVMNTGELFF | - | TRBV19
CASSPDRASTDTQYF | TRBD1 | TRBV19
CASSQDPTHQETQYF | - | TRBV4-1
CASSISGLTKENTIYF | - | TRBV19
CASSLQGLETGELFF | TRBD1 | TRBV7-2
CASSSGTSGAQETQYF | TRBD2 | TRBV13
CASSLGDLPDTQYF | - | TRBV7-6
CASSFPTTSGELFF | - | TRBV5-4
CASSPPGQATYEQYF | TRBD1 | TRBV7-9